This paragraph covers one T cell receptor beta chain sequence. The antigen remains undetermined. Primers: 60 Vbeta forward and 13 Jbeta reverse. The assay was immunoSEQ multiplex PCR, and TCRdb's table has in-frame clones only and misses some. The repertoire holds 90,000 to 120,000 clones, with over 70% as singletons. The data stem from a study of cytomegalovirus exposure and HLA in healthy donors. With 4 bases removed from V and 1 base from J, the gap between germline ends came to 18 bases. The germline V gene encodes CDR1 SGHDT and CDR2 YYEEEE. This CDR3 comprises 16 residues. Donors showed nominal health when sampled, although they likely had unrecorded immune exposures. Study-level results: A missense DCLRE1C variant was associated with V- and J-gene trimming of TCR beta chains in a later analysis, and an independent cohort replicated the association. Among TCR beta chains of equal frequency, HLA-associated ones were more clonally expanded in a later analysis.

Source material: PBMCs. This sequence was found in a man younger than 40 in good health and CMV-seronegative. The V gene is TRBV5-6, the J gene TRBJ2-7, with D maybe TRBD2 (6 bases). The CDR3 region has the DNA TGTGCCAGCAGCATAGAGACTAGTCACAATTCCTACGAGCAGTACTTC. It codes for CASSIETSHNSYEQYF.